This paragraph covers one TCR beta chain sequence. This sample was taken from a study of blood T cells in healthy people across ages. This CDR3 is built from 14 residues. Germline CDR1 is KGHSH and CDR2 is LQKENI. V lost 2 bases to trimming and J lost 8 bases, with 15 bases between them. Next came a second PCR, run for roughly 7 to 12 cycles, which used a sample-barcoded 5' primer along with a J-beta primer mix. TCRdb re-called the 5' RACE reads with MiXCR, one entry per CDR3 protein. The sample carries 700,000 to 950,000 distinct CDR3 sequences, over 45% recorded once. The material sequenced was blood. The receptor comes from a man aged 30-40 years in good health. The rearrangement links TRBV18 to TRBJ1-2; D not resolved. CDR3 loop: CASSPTRLGGGYTF. CDR3 DNA sequence: TGTGCCAGCTCACCAACGAGGCTTGGAGGAGGCTACACCTTC.